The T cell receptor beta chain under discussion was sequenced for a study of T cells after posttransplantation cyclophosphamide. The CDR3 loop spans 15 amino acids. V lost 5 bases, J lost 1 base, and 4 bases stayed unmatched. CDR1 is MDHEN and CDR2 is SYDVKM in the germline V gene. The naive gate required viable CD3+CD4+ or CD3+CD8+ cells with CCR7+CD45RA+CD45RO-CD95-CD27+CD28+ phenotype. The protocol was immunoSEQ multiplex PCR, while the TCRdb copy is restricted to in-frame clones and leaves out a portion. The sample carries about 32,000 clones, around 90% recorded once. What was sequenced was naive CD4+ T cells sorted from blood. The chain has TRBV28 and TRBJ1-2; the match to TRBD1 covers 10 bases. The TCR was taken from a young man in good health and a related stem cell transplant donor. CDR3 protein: CASSPGDRGNYGYTF. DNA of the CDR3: TGTGCCAGCAGTCCCGGGGACAGGGGTAACTATGGCTACACCTTC.